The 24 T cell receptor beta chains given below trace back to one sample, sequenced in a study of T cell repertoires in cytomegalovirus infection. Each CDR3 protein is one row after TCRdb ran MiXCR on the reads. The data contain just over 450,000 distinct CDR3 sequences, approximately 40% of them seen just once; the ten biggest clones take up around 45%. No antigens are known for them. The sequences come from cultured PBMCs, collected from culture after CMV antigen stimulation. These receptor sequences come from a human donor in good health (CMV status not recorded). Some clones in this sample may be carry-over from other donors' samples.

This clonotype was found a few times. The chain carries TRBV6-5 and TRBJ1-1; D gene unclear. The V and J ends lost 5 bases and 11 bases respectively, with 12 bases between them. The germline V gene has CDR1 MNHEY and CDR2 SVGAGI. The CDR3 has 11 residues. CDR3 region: CASSHSPAAFF. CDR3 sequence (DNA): TGTGCCAGCAGTCACAGCCCGGCGGCTTTCTTT.

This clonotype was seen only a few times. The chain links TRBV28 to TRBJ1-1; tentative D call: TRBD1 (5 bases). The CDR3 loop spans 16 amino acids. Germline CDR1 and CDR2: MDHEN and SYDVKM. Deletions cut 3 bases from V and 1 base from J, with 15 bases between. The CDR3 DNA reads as TGTGCCAGCAGTTTCGTCGGACTGGGGGGGAACACTGAAGCTTTCTTT. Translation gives CASSFVGLGGNTEAFF.

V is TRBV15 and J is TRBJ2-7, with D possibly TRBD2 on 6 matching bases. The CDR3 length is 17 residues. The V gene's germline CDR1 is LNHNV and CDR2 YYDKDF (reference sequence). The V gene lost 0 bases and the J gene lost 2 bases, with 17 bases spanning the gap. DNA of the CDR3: TGTGCCACCAGCAGAGACGGGACTGACGTTCTTACCTACGAGCAGTACTTC. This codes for CATSRDGTDVLTYEQYF.

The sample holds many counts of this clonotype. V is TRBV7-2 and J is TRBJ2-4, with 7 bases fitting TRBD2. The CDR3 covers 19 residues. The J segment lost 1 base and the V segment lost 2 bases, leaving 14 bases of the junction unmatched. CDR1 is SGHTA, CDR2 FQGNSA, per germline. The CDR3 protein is CASSLISGALDPAKNIQYF. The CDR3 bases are TGTGCCAGCAGCTTAATAAGCGGGGCCCTTGATCCTGCCAAAAACATTCAGTACTTC.

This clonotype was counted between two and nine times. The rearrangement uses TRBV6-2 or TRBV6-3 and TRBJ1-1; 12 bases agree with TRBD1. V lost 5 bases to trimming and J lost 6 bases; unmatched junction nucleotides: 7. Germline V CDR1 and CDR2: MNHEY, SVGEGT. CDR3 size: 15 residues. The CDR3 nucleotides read TGTGCCAGCAGTCGAGCGGGACAGGGGGCCGCTGAAGCTTTCTTT. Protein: CASSRAGQGAAEAFF.

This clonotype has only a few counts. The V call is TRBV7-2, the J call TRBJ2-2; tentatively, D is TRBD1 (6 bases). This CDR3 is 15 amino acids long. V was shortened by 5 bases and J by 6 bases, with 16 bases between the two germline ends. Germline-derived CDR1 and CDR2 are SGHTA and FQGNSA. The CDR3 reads CASSPHREWAGELFF. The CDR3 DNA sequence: TGTGCCAGCAGCCCTCACAGGGAGTGGGCCGGGGAGCTGTTTTTT.

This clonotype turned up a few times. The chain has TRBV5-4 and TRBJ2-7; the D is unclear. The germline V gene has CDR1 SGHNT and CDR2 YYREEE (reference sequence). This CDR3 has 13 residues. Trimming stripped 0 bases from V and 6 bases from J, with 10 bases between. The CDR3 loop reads CASSLDYGFEQYF. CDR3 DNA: TGTGCCAGCAGCTTGGATTACGGATTCGAGCAGTACTTC. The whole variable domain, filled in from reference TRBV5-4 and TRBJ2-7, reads ETGVTQSPTHLIKTRGQQVTLRCSSQSGHNTVSWYQQALGQGPQFIFQYYREEENGRGNFPPRFSGLQFPNYSSELNVNALELDDSALYLCASSLDYGFEQYFGPGTRLTVT.

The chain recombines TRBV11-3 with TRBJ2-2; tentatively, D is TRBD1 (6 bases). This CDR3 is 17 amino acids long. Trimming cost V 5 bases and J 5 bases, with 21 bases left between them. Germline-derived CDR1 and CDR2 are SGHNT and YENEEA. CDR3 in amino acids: CASSLFRGRGRTGELFF. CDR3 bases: TGTGCCAGCAGCCTTTTCCGGGGCAGGGGTCGAACCGGGGAGCTGTTTTTT. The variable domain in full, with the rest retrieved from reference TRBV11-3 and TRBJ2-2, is EAGVVQSPRYKIIEKKQPVAFWCNPISGHNTLYWYLQNLGQGPELLIRYENEEAVDDSQLPKDRFSAERLKGVDSTLKIQPAELGDSAVYLCASSLFRGRGRTGELFFGEGSRLTVL.

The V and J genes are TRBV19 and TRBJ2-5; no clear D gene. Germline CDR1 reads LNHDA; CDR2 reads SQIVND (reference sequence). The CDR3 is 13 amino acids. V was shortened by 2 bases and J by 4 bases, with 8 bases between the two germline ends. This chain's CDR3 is CASSIPATETQYF. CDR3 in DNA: TGTGCCAGTAGTATACCCGCCACAGAGACCCAGTACTTC.

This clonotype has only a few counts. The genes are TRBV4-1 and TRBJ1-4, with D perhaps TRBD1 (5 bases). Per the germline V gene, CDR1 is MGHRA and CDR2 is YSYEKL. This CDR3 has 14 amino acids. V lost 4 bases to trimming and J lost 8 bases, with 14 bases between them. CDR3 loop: CASSRPGVGEKLFF. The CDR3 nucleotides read TGCGCCAGCAGCCGACCGGGGGTAGGGGAAAAACTGTTTTTT.

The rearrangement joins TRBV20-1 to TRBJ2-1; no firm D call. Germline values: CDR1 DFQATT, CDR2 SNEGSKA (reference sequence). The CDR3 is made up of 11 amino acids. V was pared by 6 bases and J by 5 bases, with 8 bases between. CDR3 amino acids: CSALSNNEQFF. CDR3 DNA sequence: TGCAGTGCCCTCTCAAACAATGAGCAGTTCTTC.

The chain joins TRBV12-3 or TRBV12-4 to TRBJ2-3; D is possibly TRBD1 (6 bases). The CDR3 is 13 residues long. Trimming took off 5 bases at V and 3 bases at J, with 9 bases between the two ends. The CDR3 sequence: CASSIQGTDTQYF. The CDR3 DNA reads TGTGCCAGCAGTATCCAGGGGACAGATACGCAGTATTTT.

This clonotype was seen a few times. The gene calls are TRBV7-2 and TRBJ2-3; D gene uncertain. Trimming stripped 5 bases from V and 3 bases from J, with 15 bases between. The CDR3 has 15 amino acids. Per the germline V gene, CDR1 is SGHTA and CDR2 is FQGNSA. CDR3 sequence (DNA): TGTGCCAGCAGCCCCCGTCCTGGACCTACAGATACGCAGTATTTT. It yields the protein CASSPRPGPTDTQYF.

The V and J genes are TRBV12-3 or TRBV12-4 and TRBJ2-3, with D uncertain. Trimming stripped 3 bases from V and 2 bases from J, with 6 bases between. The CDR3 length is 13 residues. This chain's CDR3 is CASSFSLTDTQYF. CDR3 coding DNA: TGTGCCAGCAGTTTCAGTCTCACAGATACGCAGTATTTT.

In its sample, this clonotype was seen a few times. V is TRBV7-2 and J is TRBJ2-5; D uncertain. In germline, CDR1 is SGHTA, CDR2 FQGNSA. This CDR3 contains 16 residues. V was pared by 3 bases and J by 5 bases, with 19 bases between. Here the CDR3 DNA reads TGTGCCAGCAGCTTGGGCGCTCTAAAGCAGGCGGAGACCCAGTACTTC. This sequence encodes CASSLGALKQAETQYF.

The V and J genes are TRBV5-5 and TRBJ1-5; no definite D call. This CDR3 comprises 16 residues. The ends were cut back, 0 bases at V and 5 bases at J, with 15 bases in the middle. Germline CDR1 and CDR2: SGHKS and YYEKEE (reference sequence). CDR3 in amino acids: CASSLVAGRTHQPQHF. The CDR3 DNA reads TGTGCCAGCAGCTTGGTTGCGGGCAGGACGCATCAGCCCCAGCATTTT.

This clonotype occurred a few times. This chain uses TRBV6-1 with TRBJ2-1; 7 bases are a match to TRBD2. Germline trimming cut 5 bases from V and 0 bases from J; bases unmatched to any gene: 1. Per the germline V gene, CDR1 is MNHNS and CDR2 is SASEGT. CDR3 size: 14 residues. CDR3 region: CASSIAGSYNEQFF. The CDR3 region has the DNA TGTGCCAGCAGTATAGCGGGCTCCTACAATGAGCAGTTCTTC.

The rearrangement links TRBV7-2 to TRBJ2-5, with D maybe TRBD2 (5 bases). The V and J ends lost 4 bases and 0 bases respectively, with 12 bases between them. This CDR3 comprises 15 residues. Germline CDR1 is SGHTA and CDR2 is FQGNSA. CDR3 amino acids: CASSSYGLDQETQYF. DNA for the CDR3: TGTGCCAGCAGCTCCTACGGACTGGACCAAGAGACCCAGTACTTC.

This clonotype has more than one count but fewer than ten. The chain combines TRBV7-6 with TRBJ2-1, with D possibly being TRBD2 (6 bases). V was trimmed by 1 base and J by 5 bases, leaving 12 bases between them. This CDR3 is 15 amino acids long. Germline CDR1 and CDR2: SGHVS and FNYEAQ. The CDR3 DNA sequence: TGTGCCAGCAGCTTAGATTGGGGGGTGGACAATGAGCAGTTCTTC. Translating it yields CASSLDWGVDNEQFF.

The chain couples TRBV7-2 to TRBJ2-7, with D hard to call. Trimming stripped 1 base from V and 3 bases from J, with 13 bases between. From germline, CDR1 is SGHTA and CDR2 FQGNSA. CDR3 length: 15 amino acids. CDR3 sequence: CASSLVGPTNYEQYF. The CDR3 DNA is TGTGCCAGCAGCTTAGTAGGGCCAACCAACTACGAGCAGTACTTC.

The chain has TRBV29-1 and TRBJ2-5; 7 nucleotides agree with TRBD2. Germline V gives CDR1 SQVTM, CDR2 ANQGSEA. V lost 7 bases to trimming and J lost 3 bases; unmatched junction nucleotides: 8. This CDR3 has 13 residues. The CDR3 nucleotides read TGCAGCGCGGACCCTAGCGGAGAAGAGACCCAGTACTTC. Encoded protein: CSADPSGEETQYF.

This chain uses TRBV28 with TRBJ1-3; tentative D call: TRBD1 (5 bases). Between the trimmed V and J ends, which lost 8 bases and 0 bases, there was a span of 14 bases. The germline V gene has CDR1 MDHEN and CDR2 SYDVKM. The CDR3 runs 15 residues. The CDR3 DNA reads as TGTGCCAGCTCCGAGGGGACCGACTCTGGAAACACCATATATTTT. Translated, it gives CASSEGTDSGNTIYF.

CDR3 DNA sequence: TGTGCCAGCAGCCGACCGGAAGCAAACTATGGCTACACCTTC. As protein: CASSRPEANYGYTF. This chain connects TRBV7-8 to TRBJ1-2, with unresolved D. V shed 5 bases and J shed 2 bases, with 12 bases lying between them. This CDR3 is built from 14 residues. Looked up from germline, CDR1 is SGHVS and CDR2 is FQNEAQ.

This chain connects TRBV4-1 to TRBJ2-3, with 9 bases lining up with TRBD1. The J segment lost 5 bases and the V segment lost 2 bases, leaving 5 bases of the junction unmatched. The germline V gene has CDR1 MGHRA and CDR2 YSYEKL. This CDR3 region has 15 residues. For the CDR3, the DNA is TGCGCCAGCAGCCAAACCGGGACAGGGATAGATACGCAGTATTTT. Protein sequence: CASSQTGTGIDTQYF.